This TCR beta chain was sequenced in a study of cytomegalovirus exposure and HLA in healthy donors. Findings and caveats of the study: CMV serostatus was the sole immune exposure information available. According to an earlier analysis, most TCR beta V segments yielded productive rearrangements about 90% or about 30% of the time. In a later analysis, donors in an Asian-associated ancestry cluster reportedly had fewer N-insertions in productive TCRs than the cohort mean.

As for this clone: Its antigen is undetermined.

With 60 Vbeta and 13 Jbeta primers, the PCR was carried out. Profiling relied on immunoSEQ multiplex PCR, and the TCRdb table lists in-frame clones only, not all of them. The repertoire holds about 99,000 clones, with nearly 80% as singletons. The CDR3 length is 13 residues. The ends lost 5 bases at V and 3 bases at J; junction bases unmatched: 3. Germline lookup yields CDR1 SGHRS and CDR2 YFSETQ. The clonotype originates from a man between 60 and 75 years old in good health and CMV-seropositive. Sequencing was performed on PBMCs. The chain joins TRBV5-1 to TRBJ2-3, with 7 bases matching TRBD2. CDR3 in amino acids: CASRSSGTDTQYF. The CDR3 DNA reads TGCGCCAGCAGATCTAGCGGTACAGATACGCAGTATTTT.